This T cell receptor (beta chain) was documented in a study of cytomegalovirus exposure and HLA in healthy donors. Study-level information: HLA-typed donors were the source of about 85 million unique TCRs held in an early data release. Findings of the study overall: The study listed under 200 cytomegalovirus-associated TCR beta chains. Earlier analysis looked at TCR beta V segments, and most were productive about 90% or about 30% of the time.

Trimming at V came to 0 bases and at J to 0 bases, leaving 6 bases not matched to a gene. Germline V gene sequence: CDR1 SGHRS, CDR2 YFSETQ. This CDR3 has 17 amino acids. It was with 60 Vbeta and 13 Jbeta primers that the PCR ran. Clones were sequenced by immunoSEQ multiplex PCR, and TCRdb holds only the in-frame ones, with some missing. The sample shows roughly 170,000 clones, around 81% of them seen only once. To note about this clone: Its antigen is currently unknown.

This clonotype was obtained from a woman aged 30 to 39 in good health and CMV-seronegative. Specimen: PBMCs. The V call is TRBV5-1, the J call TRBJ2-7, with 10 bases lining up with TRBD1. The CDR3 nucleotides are TGCGCCAGCAGCTTGGCCGGGACAGGGGACTTCTCCTACGAGCAGTACTTC. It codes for CASSLAGTGDFSYEQYF.